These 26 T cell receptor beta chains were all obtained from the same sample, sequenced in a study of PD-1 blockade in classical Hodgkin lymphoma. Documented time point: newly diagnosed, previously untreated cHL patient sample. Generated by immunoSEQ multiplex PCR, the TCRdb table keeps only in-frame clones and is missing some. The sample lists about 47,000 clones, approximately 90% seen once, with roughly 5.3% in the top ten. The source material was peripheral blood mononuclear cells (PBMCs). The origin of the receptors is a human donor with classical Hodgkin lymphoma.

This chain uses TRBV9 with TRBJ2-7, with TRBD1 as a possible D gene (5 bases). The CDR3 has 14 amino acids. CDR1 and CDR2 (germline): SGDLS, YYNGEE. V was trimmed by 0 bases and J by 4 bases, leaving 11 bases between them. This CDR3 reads CASSVESGAYEQYF. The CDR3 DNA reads TGTGCCAGCAGCGTAGAGTCTGGGGCTTACGAGCAGTACTTC. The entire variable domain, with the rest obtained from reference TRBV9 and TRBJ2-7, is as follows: DSGVTQTPKHLITATGQRVTLRCSPRSGDLSVYWYQQSLDQGLQFLIQYYNGEERAKGNILERFSAQQFPDLHSELNLSSLELGDSALYFCASSVESGAYEQYFGPGTRLTVT.

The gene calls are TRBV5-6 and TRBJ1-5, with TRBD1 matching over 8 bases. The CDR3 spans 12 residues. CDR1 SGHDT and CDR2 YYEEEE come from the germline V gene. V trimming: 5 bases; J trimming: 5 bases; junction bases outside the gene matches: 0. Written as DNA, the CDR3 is TGTGCCAGCAGGACAGGGGATCAGCCCCAGCATTTT. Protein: CASRTGDQPQHF.

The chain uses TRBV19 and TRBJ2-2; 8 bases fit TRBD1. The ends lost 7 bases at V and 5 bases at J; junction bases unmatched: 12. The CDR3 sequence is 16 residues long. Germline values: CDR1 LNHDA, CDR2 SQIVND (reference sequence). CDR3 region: CASKRVVDRETGELFF. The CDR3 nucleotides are TGTGCCAGTAAGAGAGTAGTGGACAGGGAGACCGGGGAGCTGTTTTTT.

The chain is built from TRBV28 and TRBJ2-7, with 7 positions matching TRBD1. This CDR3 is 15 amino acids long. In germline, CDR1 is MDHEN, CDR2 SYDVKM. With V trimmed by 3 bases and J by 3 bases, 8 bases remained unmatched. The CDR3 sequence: CASSFGPGQIYEQYF. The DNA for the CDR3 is TGTGCCAGCAGTTTCGGCCCGGGACAGATCTACGAGCAGTACTTC. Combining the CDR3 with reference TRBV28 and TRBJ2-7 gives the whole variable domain DVKVTQSSRYLVKRTGEKVFLECVQDMDHENMFWYRQDPGLGLRLIYFSYDVKMKEKGDIPEGYSVSREKKERFSLILESASTNQTSMYLCASSFGPGQIYEQYFGPGTRLTVT.

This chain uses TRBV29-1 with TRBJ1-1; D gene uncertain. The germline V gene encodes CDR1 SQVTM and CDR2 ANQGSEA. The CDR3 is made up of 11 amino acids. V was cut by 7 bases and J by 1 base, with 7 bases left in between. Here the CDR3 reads CSGAENTEAFF. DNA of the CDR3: TGCAGCGGGGCGGAGAACACTGAAGCTTTCTTT.

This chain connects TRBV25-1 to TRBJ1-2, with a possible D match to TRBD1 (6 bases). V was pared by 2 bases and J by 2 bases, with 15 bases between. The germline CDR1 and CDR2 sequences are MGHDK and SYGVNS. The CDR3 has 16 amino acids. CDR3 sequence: CASSEVHARGNYGYTF. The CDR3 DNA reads TGTGCCAGCAGTGAAGTCCACGCCAGGGGCAACTATGGCTACACCTTC.

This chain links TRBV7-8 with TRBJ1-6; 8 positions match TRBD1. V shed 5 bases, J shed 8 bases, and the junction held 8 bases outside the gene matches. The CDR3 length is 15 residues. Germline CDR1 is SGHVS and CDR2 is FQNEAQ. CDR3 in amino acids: CASSRGTGADSPLHF. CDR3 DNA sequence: TGTGCCAGCAGCCGCGGGACAGGAGCGGATTCACCCCTCCACTTT. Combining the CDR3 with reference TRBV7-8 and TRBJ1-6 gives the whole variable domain GAGVSQSPRYKVAKRGQDVALRCDPISGHVSLFWYQQALGQGPEFLTYFQNEAQLDKSGLPSDRFFAERPEGSVSTLKIQRTQQEDSAVYLCASSRGTGADSPLHFGNGTRLTVT.

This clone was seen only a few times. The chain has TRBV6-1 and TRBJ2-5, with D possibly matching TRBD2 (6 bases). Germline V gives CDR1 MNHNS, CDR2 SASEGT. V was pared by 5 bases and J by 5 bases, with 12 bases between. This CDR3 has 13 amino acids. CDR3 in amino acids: CASSWREGETQYF. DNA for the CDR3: TGTGCCAGCAGTTGGAGGGAAGGTGAGACCCAGTACTTC.

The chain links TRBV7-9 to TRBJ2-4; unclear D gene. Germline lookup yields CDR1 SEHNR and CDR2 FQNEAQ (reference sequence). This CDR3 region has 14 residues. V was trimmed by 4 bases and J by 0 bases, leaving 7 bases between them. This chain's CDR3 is CASSSTIAKNIQYF. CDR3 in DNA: TGTGCCAGCAGCTCGACAATAGCCAAAAACATTCAGTACTTC.

The CDR3 DNA sequence: TGTGCCAGAAGCTTGGATGGCTCCTACGAGCAGTACGTC. This gives the protein CARSLDGSYEQYV. V is TRBV5-3 and J is TRBJ2-7, with D unclear. TRBV5-3 is an open reading frame whose function is uncertain. V was pared by 0 bases and J by 0 bases, with 4 bases between. The CDR3 sequence is 13 residues long.

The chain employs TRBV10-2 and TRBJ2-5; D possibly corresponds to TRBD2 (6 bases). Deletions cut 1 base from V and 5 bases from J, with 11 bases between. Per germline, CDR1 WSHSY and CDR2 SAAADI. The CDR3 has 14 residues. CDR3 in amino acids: CASSEFRGGETQYF. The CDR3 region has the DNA TGCGCCAGCAGTGAGTTTAGAGGAGGGGAGACCCAGTACTTC.

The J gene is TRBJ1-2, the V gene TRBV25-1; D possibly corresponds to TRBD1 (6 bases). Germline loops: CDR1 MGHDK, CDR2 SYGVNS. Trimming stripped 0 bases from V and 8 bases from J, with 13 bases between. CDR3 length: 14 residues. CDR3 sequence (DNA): TGTGCCAGCAGTGAATATAACCGCAGGGGCGGCTACACCTTC. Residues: CASSEYNRRGGYTF.

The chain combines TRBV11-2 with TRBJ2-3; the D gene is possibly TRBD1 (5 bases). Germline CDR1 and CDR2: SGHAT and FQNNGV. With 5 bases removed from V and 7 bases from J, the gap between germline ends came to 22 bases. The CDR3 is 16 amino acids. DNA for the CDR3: TGTGCCAGCAGCCCCCCGCCTGGGGCACTACTCAATACGCAGTATTTT. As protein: CASSPPPGALLNTQYF.

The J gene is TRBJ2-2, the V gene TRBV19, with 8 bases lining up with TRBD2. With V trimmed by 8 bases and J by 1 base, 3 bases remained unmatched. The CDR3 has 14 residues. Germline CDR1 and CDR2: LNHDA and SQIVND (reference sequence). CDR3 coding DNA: TGTGCCAGTCGGCTAGCGGGGAACACCGGGGAGCTGTTTTTT. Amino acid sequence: CASRLAGNTGELFF.

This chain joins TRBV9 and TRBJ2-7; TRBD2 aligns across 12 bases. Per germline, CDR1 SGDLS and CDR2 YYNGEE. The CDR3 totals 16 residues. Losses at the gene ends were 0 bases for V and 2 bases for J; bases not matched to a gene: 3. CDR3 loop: CASSVGLAGVTYEQYF. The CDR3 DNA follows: TGTGCCAGCAGCGTAGGACTAGCGGGAGTGACCTACGAGCAGTACTTC.

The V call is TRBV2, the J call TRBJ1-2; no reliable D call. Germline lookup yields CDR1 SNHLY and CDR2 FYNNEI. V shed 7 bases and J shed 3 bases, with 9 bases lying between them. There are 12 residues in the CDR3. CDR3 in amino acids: CASKGSYYGYTF. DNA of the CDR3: TGTGCCAGCAAGGGTTCCTACTATGGCTACACCTTC.

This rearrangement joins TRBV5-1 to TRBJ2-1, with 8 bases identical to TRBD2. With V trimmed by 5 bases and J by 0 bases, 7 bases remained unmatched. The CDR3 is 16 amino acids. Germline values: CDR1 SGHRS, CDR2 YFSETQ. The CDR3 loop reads CASRASGLSSYNEQFF. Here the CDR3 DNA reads TGCGCCAGCAGGGCTAGCGGGTTGAGCTCCTACAATGAGCAGTTCTTC.

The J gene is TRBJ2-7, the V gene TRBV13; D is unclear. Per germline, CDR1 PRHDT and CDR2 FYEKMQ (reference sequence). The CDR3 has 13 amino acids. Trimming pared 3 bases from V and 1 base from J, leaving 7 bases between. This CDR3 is CASSFERSYEQYV. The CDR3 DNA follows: TGTGCCAGCAGCTTCGAACGATCCTACGAGCAGTACGTC.

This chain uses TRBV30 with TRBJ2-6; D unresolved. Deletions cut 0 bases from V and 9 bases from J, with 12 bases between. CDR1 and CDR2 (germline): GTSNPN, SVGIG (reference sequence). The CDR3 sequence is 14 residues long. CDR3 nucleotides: TGTGCCTGGAGTGTCCAGAGCCTGATCAACGTCCTGACTTTC. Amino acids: CAWSVQSLINVLTF.

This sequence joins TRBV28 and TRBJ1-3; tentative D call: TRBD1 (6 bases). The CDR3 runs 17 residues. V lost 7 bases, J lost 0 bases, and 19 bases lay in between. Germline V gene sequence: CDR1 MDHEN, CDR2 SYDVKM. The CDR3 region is CASTPPQGPSSGNTIYF. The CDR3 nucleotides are TGTGCCAGCACCCCTCCCCAGGGGCCCAGCTCTGGAAACACCATATATTTT.

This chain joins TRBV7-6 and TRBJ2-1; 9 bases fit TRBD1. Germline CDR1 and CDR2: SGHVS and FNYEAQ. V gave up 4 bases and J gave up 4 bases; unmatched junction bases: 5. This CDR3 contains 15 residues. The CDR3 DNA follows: TGTGCCAGCAGCTATACAGGGGGCTGGTACAATGAGCAGTTCTTC. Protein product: CASSYTGGWYNEQFF.

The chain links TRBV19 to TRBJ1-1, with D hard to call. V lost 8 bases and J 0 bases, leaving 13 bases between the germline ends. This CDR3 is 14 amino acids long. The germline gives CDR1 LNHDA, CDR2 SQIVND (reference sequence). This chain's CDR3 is CASGLKNLNTEAFF. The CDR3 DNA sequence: TGTGCCAGTGGGTTGAAAAACCTGAACACTGAAGCTTTCTTT.

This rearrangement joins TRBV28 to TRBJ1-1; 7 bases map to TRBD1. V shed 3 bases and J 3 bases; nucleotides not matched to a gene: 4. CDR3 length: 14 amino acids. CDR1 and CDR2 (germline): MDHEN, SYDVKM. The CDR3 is CASSLGQRDTEAFF. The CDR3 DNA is TGTGCCAGCAGTTTGGGACAGAGGGACACTGAAGCTTTCTTT.

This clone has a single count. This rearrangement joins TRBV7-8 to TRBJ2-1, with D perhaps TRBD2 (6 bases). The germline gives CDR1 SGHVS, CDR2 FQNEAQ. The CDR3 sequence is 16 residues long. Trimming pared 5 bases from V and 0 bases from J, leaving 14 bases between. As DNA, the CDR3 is TGTGCCAGCAGCCCCCGTCGAGCGGGCTCCTACAATGAGCAGTTCTTC. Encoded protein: CASSPRRAGSYNEQFF.

CDR3 in DNA: TGCGCCAGCAGCGCACCGGGAGAGACGAATGAGCAGTTCTTC. This translates into CASSAPGETNEQFF. The V and J genes are TRBV5-1 and TRBJ2-1; perhaps TRBD2 as D (6 bases). Germline V gene sequence: CDR1 SGHRS, CDR2 YFSETQ. The CDR3 has 14 residues. Trimming left V 4 bases short and J 7 bases short, with 15 bases between.

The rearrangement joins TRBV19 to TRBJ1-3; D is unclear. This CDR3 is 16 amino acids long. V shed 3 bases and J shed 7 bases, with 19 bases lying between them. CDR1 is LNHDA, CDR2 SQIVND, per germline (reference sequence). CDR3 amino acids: CASSMISGRVWNTIYF. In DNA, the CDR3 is TGTGCCAGTAGTATGATAAGCGGGAGAGTCTGGAACACCATATATTTT.